This entry describes one TCR beta chain. This specimen comes from a study of control samples from healthy donors and cancer patients. The CDR3 contains 13 residues. The germline gives CDR1 SGHNT, CDR2 YYREEE (reference sequence). The germline V and J ends were trimmed by 3 bases and 5 bases, with 9 bases remaining between them. Only in-frame clones appear in the TCRdb table, and some are missing; sequencing was by immunoSEQ multiplex PCR. Of around 100,000 clones listed, 80% to 90% are singletons. The receptor was derived from a man aged 30 to 45 in good health. This chain links TRBV5-4 with TRBJ2-1; D is tentatively TRBD1 or TRBD2 (5 bases each). Sequencing input: blood. This chain's CDR3 is CASSSGTNNEQFF. CDR3 nucleotide sequence: TGTGCCAGCAGCTCCGGGACCAACAATGAGCAGTTCTTC.